This TCR beta chain was captured by sequencing in a study of blood T cell repertoires in COVID-19. Study-wide context: The United States, Italy and Spain provided the acute and convalescent COVID-19 samples.

TCRdb's table, derived via immunoSEQ multiplex PCR, lists solely in-frame clones and lacks some. The repertoire includes 150,000 to 200,000 clones, approximately 80% of them detected once, and roughly 5% sits in the top ten. This clone appeared a few times. V lost 4 bases to trimming and J lost 7 bases; unmatched junction nucleotides: 7. The germline CDR1 and CDR2 sequences are KGHSH and LQKENI. The CDR3 length is 14 residues. The clonotype was recovered from a man in his 70s who had been exposed to COVID-19. The chain carries TRBV18 and TRBJ1-2, with 9 positions matching TRBD1. Sample: PBMCs or T cells enriched from blood (not recorded which). The CDR3 DNA reads as TGTGCCAGCTCACAGGGCACGGACAGGGGTGGCTACACCTTC. Its protein is CASSQGTDRGGYTF.